This TCR beta chain was identified in a study of CD8+ T cells in alopecia areata. Study results and caveats: During tofacitinib treatment, many expanded lesional clones remained in scalp and blood. Scalp clonality and expanded CD8+ clones among the top 100 showed significant decreases with tofacitinib.

This clone turned up a few times. Its antigen remains unidentified. Germline V CDR1 and CDR2: SGHRS, YFSETQ. Trimming took off 0 bases at V and 8 bases at J, with 6 bases between the two ends. The CDR3 covers 12 residues. This sample's treatment: oral pan-JAK inhibitor, 5-10 mg twice daily. Specimens obtained from alopecia areata patients comprised lesional scalp punch biopsies and peripheral blood. Extracted RNA was reverse transcribed, and the resulting cDNA served as sequencing template. Assay: immunoSEQ multiplex PCR; the TCRdb copy retains only in-frame clones and omits some. Here the sample spans about 200,000 clones, around two fifths being singletons.

The J gene is TRBJ2-1, the V gene TRBV5-1; D may match TRBD1 or TRBD2 (5 bases each). The receptor was derived from a human donor with alopecia areata. The sample in question was CD4+ T cells sorted from blood, obtained between weeks 30 and 35, from a patient treated with tofacitinib. The CDR3 loop is CASSLEGHEQFF. CDR3 sequence (DNA): TGCGCCAGCAGCTTGGAGGGACATGAGCAGTTCTTC.